The clone carrying this T cell receptor (beta chain) turned up a few times. Its antigen is currently unknown. Time point specified: patch test 1, 2 weeks after DPC sensitization. Treatment here: therapeutic diphenylcyclopropenone sensitization with weekly scalp DPC. The data were obtained in a study of human T cells and chemical hapten exposure. Study overall: Patch tests of 0.01% DPC on the upper back were read at 6 days. The study traced per-sample TCR yield variation mainly to small differences in pooled library volumes.

CDR1 is MGHRA, CDR2 YSYEKL, per germline. The germline V and J ends were trimmed by 0 bases and 8 bases, with 8 bases remaining between them. This CDR3 is 13 amino acids long. Study-level findings and limits: Significantly greater numbers of large CDR3 similarity clusters came from expanded TCRs than from controls.

TCRdb itself ran the RACE reads through MiXCR, one entry per CDR3 protein. The repertoire consists of a few hundred thousand distinct CDR3 sequences, with 4.8% occurring once and the leading ten covering 2% to 2.5%. This receptor was identified in a woman aged 45-60 years with alopecia areata. Some clones in this sample may be carry-over from other donors' samples. The chain combines TRBV4-1 with TRBJ2-1; D is perhaps TRBD2 (5 bases). The input for sequencing was whole blood, taken in connection with sensitization to the hapten diphenylcyclopropenone (DPC). CDR3 in amino acids: CASSQERVHEQFF. The CDR3 DNA reads TGCGCCAGCAGCCAAGAGAGGGTCCATGAGCAGTTCTTC.